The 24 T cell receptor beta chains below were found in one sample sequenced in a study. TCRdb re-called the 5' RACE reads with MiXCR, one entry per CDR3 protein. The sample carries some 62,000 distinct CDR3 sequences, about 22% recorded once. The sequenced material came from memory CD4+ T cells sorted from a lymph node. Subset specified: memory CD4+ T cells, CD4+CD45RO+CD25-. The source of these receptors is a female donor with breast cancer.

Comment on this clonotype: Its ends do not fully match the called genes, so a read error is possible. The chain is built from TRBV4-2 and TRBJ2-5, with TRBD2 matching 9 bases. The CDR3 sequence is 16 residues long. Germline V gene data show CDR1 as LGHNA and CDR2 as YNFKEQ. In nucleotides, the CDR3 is TGTGCCAGCAGCCAAGAACGGCGGGAGGGCGAAGAGACCCGGTACTTC. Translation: CASSQERREGEETRYF.

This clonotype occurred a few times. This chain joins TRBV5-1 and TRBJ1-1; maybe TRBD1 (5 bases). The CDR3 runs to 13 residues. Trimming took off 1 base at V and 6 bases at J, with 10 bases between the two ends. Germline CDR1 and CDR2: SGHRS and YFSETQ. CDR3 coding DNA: TGCGCCAGCAGCTTGTTTTCGACAGCTGAAGCTTTCTTT. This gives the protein CASSLFSTAEAFF.

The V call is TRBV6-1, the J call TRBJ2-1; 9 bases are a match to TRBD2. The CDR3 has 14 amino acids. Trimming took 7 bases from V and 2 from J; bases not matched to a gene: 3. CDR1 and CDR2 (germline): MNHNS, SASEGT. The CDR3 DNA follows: TGTGCCAGCATTAGCGGGGGAACCTACAATGAGCAGTTCTTC. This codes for CASISGGTYNEQFF.

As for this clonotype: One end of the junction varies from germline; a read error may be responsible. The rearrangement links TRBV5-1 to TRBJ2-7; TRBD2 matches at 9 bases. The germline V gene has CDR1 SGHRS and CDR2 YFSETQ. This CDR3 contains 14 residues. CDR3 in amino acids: CANSPGLAGYEQYF. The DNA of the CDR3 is TGCGCCAACAGCCCGGGACTAGCTGGCTACGAGCAGTACTTC. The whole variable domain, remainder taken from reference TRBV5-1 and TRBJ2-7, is KAGVTQTPRYLIKTRGQQVTLSCSPISGHRSVSWYQQTPGQGLQFLFEYFSETQRNKGNFPGRFSGRQFSNSRSEMNVSTLELGDSALYLCANSPGLAGYEQYFGPGTRLTVT.

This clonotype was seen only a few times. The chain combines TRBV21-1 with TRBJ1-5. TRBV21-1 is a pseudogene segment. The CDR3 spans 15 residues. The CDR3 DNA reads TGTGCCAGCAGCAAAGTCAGGTCCTTTAATCAGCCCCAGCATTTT. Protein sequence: CASSKVRSFNQPQHF.

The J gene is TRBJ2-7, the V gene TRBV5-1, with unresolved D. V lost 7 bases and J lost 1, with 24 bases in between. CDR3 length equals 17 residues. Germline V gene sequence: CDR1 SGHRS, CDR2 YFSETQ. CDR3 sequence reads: CASASSSEGIGSYEQYF. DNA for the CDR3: TGCGCCAGCGCGTCCTCCAGCGAAGGGATAGGGTCCTACGAGCAGTACTTC.

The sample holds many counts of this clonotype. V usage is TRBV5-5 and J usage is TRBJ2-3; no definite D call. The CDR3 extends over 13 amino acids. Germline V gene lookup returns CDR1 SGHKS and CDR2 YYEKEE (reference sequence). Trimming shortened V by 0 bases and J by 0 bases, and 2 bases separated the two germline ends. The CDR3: CASSLASTDTQYF. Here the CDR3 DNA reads TGTGCCAGCAGCTTGGCCAGCACAGATACGCAGTATTTT.

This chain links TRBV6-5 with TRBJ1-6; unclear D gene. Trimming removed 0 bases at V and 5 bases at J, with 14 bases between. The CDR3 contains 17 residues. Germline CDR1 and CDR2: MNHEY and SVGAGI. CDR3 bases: TGTGCCAGCAGTTACTCGAGCGGGAACGTCAATAATTCACCCCTCCACTTT. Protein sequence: CASSYSSGNVNNSPLHF.

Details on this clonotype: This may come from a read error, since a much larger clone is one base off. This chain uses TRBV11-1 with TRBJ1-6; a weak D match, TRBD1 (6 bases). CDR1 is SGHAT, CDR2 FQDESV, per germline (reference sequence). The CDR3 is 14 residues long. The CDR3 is CASSPDSPNSPHHF. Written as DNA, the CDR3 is TGTGCCAGCAGTCCGGACAGCCCTAATTCACCCCACCACTTT.

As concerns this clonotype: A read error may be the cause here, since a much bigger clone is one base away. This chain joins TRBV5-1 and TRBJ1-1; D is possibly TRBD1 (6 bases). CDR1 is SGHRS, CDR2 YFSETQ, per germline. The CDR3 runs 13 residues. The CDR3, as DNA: TGCGCCAGCAGTTTTGACAGGAACGCTGAAGCTTTCTTT. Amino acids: CASSFDRNAEAFF.

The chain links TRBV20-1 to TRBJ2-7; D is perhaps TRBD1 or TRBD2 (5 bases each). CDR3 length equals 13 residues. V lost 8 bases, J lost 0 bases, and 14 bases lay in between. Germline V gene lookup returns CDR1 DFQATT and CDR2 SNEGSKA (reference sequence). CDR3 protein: CSYAAGTSYEQYF. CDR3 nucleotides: TGCAGTTATGCAGCCGGGACCTCCTACGAGCAGTACTTC.

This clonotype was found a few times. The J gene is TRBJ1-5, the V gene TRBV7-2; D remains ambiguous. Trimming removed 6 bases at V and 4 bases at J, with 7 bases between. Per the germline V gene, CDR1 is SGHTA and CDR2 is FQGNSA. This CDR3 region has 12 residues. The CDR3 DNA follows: TGTGCCAGCAGACGAGATAATCAGCCCCAGCATTTT. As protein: CASRRDNQPQHF.

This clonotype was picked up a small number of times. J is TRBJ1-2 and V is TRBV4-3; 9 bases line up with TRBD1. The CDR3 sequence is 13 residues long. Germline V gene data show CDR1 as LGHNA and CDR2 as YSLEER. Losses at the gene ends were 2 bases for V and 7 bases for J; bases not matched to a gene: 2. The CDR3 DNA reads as TGCGCCAGCAGCCAACGGGACAGGGCTGGCTACACCTTC. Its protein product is CASSQRDRAGYTF.

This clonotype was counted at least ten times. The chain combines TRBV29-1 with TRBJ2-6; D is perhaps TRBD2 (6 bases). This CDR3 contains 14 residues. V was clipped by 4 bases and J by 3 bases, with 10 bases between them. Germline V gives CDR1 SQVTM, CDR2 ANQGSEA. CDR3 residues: CSVGAGNGANVLTF. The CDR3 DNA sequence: TGCAGCGTTGGGGCGGGGAATGGGGCCAACGTCCTGACTTTC.

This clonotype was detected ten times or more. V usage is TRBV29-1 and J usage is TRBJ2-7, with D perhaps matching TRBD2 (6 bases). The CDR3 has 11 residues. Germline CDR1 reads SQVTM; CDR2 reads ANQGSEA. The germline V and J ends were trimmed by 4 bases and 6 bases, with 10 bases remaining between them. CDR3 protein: CSVGEDREQYF. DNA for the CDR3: TGCAGCGTTGGGGAGGACCGCGAGCAGTACTTC.

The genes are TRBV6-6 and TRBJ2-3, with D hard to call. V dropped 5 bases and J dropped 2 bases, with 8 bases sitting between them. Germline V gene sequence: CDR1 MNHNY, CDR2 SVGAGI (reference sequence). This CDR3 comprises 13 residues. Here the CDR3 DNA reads TGTGCCAGCAGTACACCTACCACAGATACGCAGTATTTT. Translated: CASSTPTTDTQYF.

The CDR3 DNA reads as TGCGCCAGCAGCCAGGAATCCGGGACTAGCGACGCTATGTGGACCGGGGAGCTGTTTTTT. Translating gives CASSQESGTSDAMWTGELFF. The chain combines TRBV4-3 with TRBJ2-2, with TRBD2 matching over 10 bases. This CDR3 spans 20 amino acids. The V segment lost 3 bases and the J segment 5 bases; nucleotides outside the gene matches: 18. CDR1 and CDR2 (germline): LGHNA, YSLEER.

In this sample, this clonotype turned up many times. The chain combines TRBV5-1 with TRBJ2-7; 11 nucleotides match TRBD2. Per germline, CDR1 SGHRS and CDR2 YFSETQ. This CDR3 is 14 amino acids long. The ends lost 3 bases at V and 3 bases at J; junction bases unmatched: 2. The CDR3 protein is CASSSGLAGYEQYF. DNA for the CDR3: TGCGCCAGCAGCTCCGGACTAGCGGGCTACGAGCAGTACTTC.

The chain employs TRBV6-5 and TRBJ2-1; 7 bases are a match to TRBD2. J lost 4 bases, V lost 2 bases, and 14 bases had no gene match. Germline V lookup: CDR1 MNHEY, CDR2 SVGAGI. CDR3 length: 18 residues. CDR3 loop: CASSYGAGLTTFYNEQFF. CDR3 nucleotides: TGTGCCAGCAGTTACGGAGCGGGACTAACGACTTTTTACAATGAGCAGTTCTTC.

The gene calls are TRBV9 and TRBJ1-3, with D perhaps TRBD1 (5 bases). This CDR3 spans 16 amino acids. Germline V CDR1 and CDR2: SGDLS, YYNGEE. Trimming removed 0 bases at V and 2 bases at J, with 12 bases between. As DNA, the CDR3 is TGTGCCAGCAGCGTAGATGAGGGGCTAGCTGGAAACACCATATATTTT. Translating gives CASSVDEGLAGNTIYF.

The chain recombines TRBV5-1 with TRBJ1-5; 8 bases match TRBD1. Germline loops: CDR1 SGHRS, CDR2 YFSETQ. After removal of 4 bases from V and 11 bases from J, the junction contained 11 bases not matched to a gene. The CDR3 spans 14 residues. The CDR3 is CASSAGQAIETQHF. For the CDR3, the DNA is TGCGCCAGCAGCGCGGGACAGGCGATAGAGACCCAGCATTTT.

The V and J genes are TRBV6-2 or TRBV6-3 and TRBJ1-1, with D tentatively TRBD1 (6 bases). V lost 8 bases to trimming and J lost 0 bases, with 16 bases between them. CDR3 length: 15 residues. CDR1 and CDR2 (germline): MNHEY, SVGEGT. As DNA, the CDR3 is TGTGCCAGCTCTAAACGGGGACATGTGAACACTGAAGCTTTCTTT. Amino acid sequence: CASSKRGHVNTEAFF.

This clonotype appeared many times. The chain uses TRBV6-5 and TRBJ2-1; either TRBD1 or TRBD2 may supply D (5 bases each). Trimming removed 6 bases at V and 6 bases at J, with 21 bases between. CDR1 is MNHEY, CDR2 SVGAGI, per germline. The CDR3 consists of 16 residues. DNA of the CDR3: TGTGCCAGCAGGGACCCCGGGGCTCCTACGGGCAATGAGCAGTTCTTC. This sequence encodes CASRDPGAPTGNEQFF.

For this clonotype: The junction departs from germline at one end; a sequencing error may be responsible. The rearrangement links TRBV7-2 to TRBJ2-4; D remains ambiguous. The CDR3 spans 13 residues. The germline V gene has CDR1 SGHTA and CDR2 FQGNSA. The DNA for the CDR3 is TGTGCCAGCAGCCCGGAAGCCAAAAACTTTCAGTGCTTC. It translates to CASSPEAKNFQCF.